The 11 T cell receptor beta chains listed next were all sequenced from one sample in a study of response to subunit inactivated influenza vaccine. TCRdb redid the calling of the RT-PCR reads with MiXCR, one entry per CDR3 protein. The table includes some 540,000 distinct CDR3 sequences, roughly 25% detected once. This sample also appeared in a second study, on T cells expressing NK-cell markers. This second study says: The authors made TCR beta cDNA libraries by 5'RACE template switching. This switching added a universal primer site and UMIs.

The material sequenced was CD4+ T cells sorted from PBMCs, taken approximately 12 days after vaccination. The receptors derive from a middle-aged man who received an inactivated influenza vaccine.

The V gene is TRBV5-5, the J gene TRBJ2-2; no firm D call. The CDR3 is 12 amino acids. Germline assignment: CDR1 SGHKS and CDR2 YYEKEE (reference sequence). V was clipped by 4 bases and J by 7 bases, with 8 bases between them. For the CDR3, the DNA is TGTGCCAGCAGCCGAAACCGCGGGGAGCTGTTTTTT. It yields the protein CASSRNRGELFF.

The gene calls are TRBV6-1 and TRBJ1-1, with D tentatively TRBD1 (6 bases). Germline V gene sequence: CDR1 MNHNS, CDR2 SASEGT. CDR3 length: 15 residues. The ends were cut back, 8 bases at V and 4 bases at J, with 20 bases in the middle. The CDR3 DNA follows: TGTGCCAGCGAGGAGGTTTGGGGGGCGGGCACTGAAGCTTTCTTT. Protein product: CASEEVWGAGTEAFF.

In this sample, this clonotype turned up a few times. This chain joins TRBV12-3 or TRBV12-4 and TRBJ1-5; D is unresolved. The CDR3 consists of 13 residues. The V and J ends lost 2 bases and 1 base respectively, with 3 bases between them. CDR3 sequence (DNA): TGTGCCAGCAGTTTATGGAGCAATCAGCCCCAGCATTTT. Translated, it gives CASSLWSNQPQHF.

This chain uses TRBV9 with TRBJ2-3, with D possibly called TRBD1 or TRBD2 (5 bases each). The CDR3 extends over 14 amino acids. CDR1 is SGDLS, CDR2 YYNGEE, per germline. V was clipped by 0 bases and J by 8 bases, with 13 bases between them. The CDR3 loop is CASSVEGERVTQYF. CDR3 nucleotides: TGTGCCAGCAGCGTAGAAGGGGAGAGGGTTACGCAGTATTTT.

This clonotype was picked up a small number of times. The gene calls are TRBV6-2 or TRBV6-3 and TRBJ1-5; 9 positions agree with TRBD1. The CDR3 is made up of 15 amino acids. Germline V gene lookup returns CDR1 MNHEY and CDR2 SVGEGT. V was clipped by 3 bases and J by 5 bases; unmatched bases: 5. The CDR3 region has the DNA TGTGCCAGCAGTTATTACAGGGGGCTTTATCAGCCCCAGCATTTT. Its protein is CASSYYRGLYQPQHF.

This chain connects TRBV5-1 to TRBJ2-5, with D uncertain. V was pared by 0 bases and J by 5 bases, with 11 bases between. Germline values: CDR1 SGHRS, CDR2 YFSETQ. The length of the CDR3 is 14 residues. The CDR3 nucleotides are TGCGCCAGCAGCTTGGAGGCCAGTGGGGAGACCCAGTACTTC. Its translation is CASSLEASGETQYF.

This chain connects TRBV6-2 or TRBV6-3 to TRBJ2-3, with 9 bases that match TRBD2. Trimming took 7 bases from V and 0 from J; bases not matched to a gene: 26. This CDR3 is built from 22 residues. Per the germline V gene, CDR1 is MNHEY and CDR2 is SVGEGT. The CDR3 reads CASTIRRRGLAGPRLSTDTQYF. The CDR3 nucleotides are TGTGCCAGCACCATACGGAGGCGGGGGCTAGCGGGGCCTCGGCTTAGCACAGATACGCAGTATTTT.

This clonotype has a handful of counts. DNA for the CDR3: TGTGCCAGCAGTTTACAGCCTAGCAGCGACGAGCAGTACTTC. As protein: CASSLQPSSDEQYF. V is TRBV12-3 or TRBV12-4 and J is TRBJ2-7; D is perhaps TRBD2 (5 bases). V lost 2 bases, J lost 5 bases, and 13 bases lay in between. This CDR3 contains 14 residues.

Turning to this clonotype: At one end the junction does not follow the germline gene, possibly because of a read error. V and J are TRBV9 and TRBJ2-5; 10 bases are a match to TRBD2. In germline, CDR1 is SGDLS, CDR2 YYNGEE. CDR3 length: 12 amino acids. The CDR3 DNA reads as TGTGCCAGAAGCGTAGCGGGAGGCGCCCAGTACTTC. Translating gives CARSVAGGAQYF. Filled out from reference TRBV9 and TRBJ2-5, the complete variable domain reads DSGVTQTPKHLITATGQRVTLRCSPRSGDLSVYWYQQSLDQGLQFLIQYYNGEERAKGNILERFSAQQFPDLHSELNLSSLELGDSALYFCARSVAGGAQYFGPGTRLLVL.

The CDR3 spells CSASRGAQKAGELFF. The CDR3 DNA sequence: TGCAGTGCTAGTCGGGGGGCGCAAAAAGCCGGGGAGCTGTTTTTT. The chain uses TRBV20-1 and TRBJ2-2, with D maybe TRBD2 (7 bases). Trimming removed 3 bases from V and 6 bases from J, with 17 bases in between. The germline V gene has CDR1 DFQATT and CDR2 SNEGSKA (reference sequence). This CDR3 spans 15 amino acids.

The chain's CDR3 is CASGTGGRRETQYF. In nucleotides, the CDR3 is TGTGCTAGTGGGACAGGGGGAAGGCGAGAGACCCAGTACTTC. V is TRBV12-5 and J is TRBJ2-5; 9 nucleotides line up with TRBD1. Unmatched junction bases numbered 6, after V lost 6 bases and J lost 4 bases. This CDR3 spans 14 amino acids. Germline-derived CDR1 and CDR2 are LGHNT and FRNRAP.